The rows below give T cell receptor beta chains drawn from one sample of a study of pediatric ulcerative colitis. TCRdb's copy holds only in-frame clones and misses some; the assay was immunoSEQ multiplex PCR. The table records more than 40,000 clones, around 76% of them present only once. The sequencing sample was made of gut tissue. The receptor source for this set is a girl aged 5-17 years with moderate ulcerative colitis. Both conserved end residues are part of each CDR3. A D gene is named only where the DNA matches it firmly. Some rows have no size entry. The others give once, few or many, or a class for an expanded clone.

j_call d_call clone_size v_call cdr3_nt cdr3_aa
TRBJ2-1 NA NA TRBV2 TGTGCCAGCAGAATAAATGAGCAGTTCTTC CASRINEQFF
TRBJ1-1 TRBD1 NA TRBV15 TGTGCCACCAGCAGATCCTCAGGCCAGGGGGCCGGCGGTGAAGCTTTCTTT CATSRSSGQGAGGEAFF
TRBJ2-1 TRBD2 NA TRBV28 TGTGCCAGCAGTCGTAGCGGGAGGGCCTCGTACAATGAGCAGTTCTTC CASSRSGRASYNEQFF
TRBJ1-2 NA NA TRBV27 TGTGCCAGCGCTGTAGCGGCGTCCTATGGCTACACCTTC CASAVAASYGYTF
TRBJ1-6 NA NA TRBV4-3 TGCGCCAGCAGCCAAGATTACAGCCGCAATTCACCCCTCCACTTT CASSQDYSRNSPLHF
TRBJ2-3 TRBD2 NA TRBV6-1 TGTGCCAGCAGCGTAGCGGGGGGGTTGGTCGATACGCAGTATTTT CASSVAGGLVDTQYF
TRBJ1-1 TRBD1 NA TRBV5-1 TGCGCCAGCAGCGTCAGGGGGGATGGGACTGAAGCTTTCTTT CASSVRGDGTEAFF
TRBJ2-5 NA NA TRBV7-9 TGTGCCAGCAGCTCACAGGGTAGGGGAGAGACCCAGTACTTC CASSSQGRGETQYF
TRBJ1-6 NA NA TRBV6-5 TGTGCCAGCTCCCCGGACTCCTATAATTCACCCCTCCACTTT CASSPDSYNSPLHF
TRBJ2-6 NA few TRBV4-3 TGCGCCAGCAGCCAAGATCCCAACTCTGGGGCCAACGTCCTGACTTTC CASSQDPNSGANVLTF
TRBJ1-4 TRBD1 NA TRBV4-1 TGCGCCAGCAGGCATGGTGGGACAGGGAGTGAAAAACTGTTTTTT CASRHGGTGSEKLFF